This T cell receptor (beta chain) was identified during a study of T cells in Graves' hyperthyroidism and ophthalmopathy. The CDR3 is 13 amino acids. Germline CDR1 and CDR2: SEHNR and FQNEAQ (reference sequence). V lost 2 bases and J 7 bases, leaving 9 bases between the germline ends. The table lists this clonotype with many counts. It was RNA transcripts that yielded the amplified TCR beta CDR3 regions. When the TCR CDR3 underwent first-round RT-PCR, the HTBI primer set was used. Using its own MiXCR run on the multiplex PCR reads, TCRdb lists one record per CDR3 protein. Of 500,000 or so distinct CDR3 sequences detected, about 16% appear once; the ten largest clones hold roughly 29%.

V is TRBV7-9 and J is TRBJ1-5; unclear D gene. This clonotype originated in a woman aged 25-40 years with Graves' ophthalmopathy. Material: blood. This CDR3 reads CASSLSRGQPQHF. Here the CDR3 DNA reads TGTGCCAGCAGCTTATCGCGTGGGCAGCCCCAGCATTTT.